The 18 T cell receptor beta chains listed next were all sequenced from one sample in a study of human T cells and chemical hapten exposure. Time point: pre-sensitization, week 0. The treatment is: therapeutic diphenylcyclopropenone sensitization with weekly scalp DPC. TCRdb re-called the RACE reads with MiXCR, one entry per CDR3 protein. Here the sample spans some 98,000 distinct CDR3 sequences, roughly 10% being singletons. The specimen comprised whole blood, sampled in connection with sensitization to the hapten diphenylcyclopropenone (DPC). Source of these receptors: a woman aged 60-75 years with alopecia areata. Some clones in this sample may be carry-over from other donors' samples.

This clonotype was seen ten or more times. This chain joins TRBV5-5 and TRBJ1-2; D unresolved. This CDR3 is 13 amino acids long. V was shortened by 0 bases and J by 6 bases, with 9 bases between the two germline ends. From germline, CDR1 is SGHKS and CDR2 YYEKEE (reference sequence). CDR3 region: CASSLVQGHGYTF. CDR3 DNA: TGTGCCAGCAGCTTGGTACAAGGCCATGGCTACACCTTC.

This sequence joins TRBV6-5 and TRBJ2-5; 8 bases match TRBD2. The germline CDR1 and CDR2 sequences are MNHEY and SVGAGI. There are 15 residues in the CDR3. V lost 5 bases and J lost 5; bases outside the gene matches: 10. Here the CDR3 DNA reads TGTGCCAGCAGTCAGCCCGGGGGGGCCAGGGAGACCCAGTACTTC. It translates to CASSQPGGARETQYF.

The chain is built from TRBV5-6 and TRBJ1-2; D may be TRBD1 (5 bases). Germline-derived CDR1 and CDR2 are SGHDT and YYEEEE. V was clipped by 4 bases and J by 3 bases, with 10 bases between them. This CDR3 region has 13 residues. Here the CDR3 DNA reads TGTGCCAGCAGCGTTGGGGGTGACTATGGCTACACCTTC. This codes for CASSVGGDYGYTF.

The rearrangement joins TRBV6-5 to TRBJ2-7, with a possible D match to TRBD2 (5 bases). Germline lookup yields CDR1 MNHEY and CDR2 SVGAGI. This CDR3 comprises 15 residues. V lost 5 bases and J lost 2, with 16 bases in between. The CDR3 sequence: CASSVIGSPTYEQYF. The DNA of the CDR3 is TGTGCCAGCAGTGTCATTGGGAGTCCCACCTACGAGCAGTACTTC.

There are many counts of this clonotype. The chain recombines TRBV12-3 or TRBV12-4 with TRBJ1-4; D not resolved. This CDR3 spans 12 amino acids. Trimming pared 4 bases from V and 8 bases from J, leaving 8 bases between. The CDR3 is CASSWGNEKLFF. The CDR3 DNA reads as TGTGCCAGCAGTTGGGGTAACGAAAAACTGTTTTTT.

V usage is TRBV20-1 and J usage is TRBJ2-5, with unresolved D. The ends were cut back, 0 bases at V and 4 bases at J, with 9 bases in the middle. This CDR3 has 13 residues. CDR1 and CDR2 from the germline V gene are DFQATT and SNEGSKA (reference sequence). CDR3 DNA sequence: TGCAGTGCTAGAGATTCAGTATTAGAGACCCAGTACTTC. Residues: CSARDSVLETQYF.

This clonotype was recorded at least ten times. The rearrangement links TRBV7-2 to TRBJ1-5; D is unresolved. The CDR3 is 12 residues long. V was trimmed by 4 bases and J by 3 bases, leaving 4 bases between them. Germline V gives CDR1 SGHTA, CDR2 FQGNSA. DNA for the CDR3: TGTGCCAGCAGCTGGGACAATCAGCCCCAGCATTTT. Amino acids: CASSWDNQPQHF.

The rearrangement joins TRBV7-6 to TRBJ2-5, with a possible D match to TRBD1 (5 bases). Trimming took 1 base from V and 2 from J, leaving 11 bases between them. CDR1 SGHVS and CDR2 FNYEAQ come from the germline V gene. This CDR3 comprises 15 residues. The CDR3 sequence: CASSLDGRQQETQYF. The CDR3 nucleotides are TGTGCCAGCAGCTTAGACGGGCGACAGCAAGAGACCCAGTACTTC. The variable domain in full, completed from reference TRBV7-6 and TRBJ2-5, reads GAGVSQSPRYKVTKRGQDVALRCDPISGHVSLYWYRQALGQGPEFLTYFNYEAQQDKSGLPNDRFSAERPEGSISTLTIQRTEQRDSAMYRCASSLDGRQQETQYFGPGTRLLVL.

This clonotype came up a few times. V gene TRBV9 combines with J gene TRBJ2-4; D is undetermined. The CDR3 is 15 amino acids. V was trimmed by 4 bases and J by 6 bases, leaving 17 bases between them. Germline CDR1 SGDLS, CDR2 YYNGEE. The CDR3 protein is CASSPSGQPSNIQYF. In DNA form, the CDR3 reads TGTGCCAGCAGCCCATCCGGGCAGCCATCAAACATTCAGTACTTC.

This clonotype was recorded once. Just one base apart from a much larger clone, this may be a read error. The V call is TRBV3-1, the J call TRBJ2-1, with 11 bases identical to TRBD2. The germline gives CDR1 LGHDT, CDR2 YNNKEL (reference sequence). The CDR3 runs to 16 residues. The CDR3 spells CVSSPSGGPLGNEQFF. The DNA of the CDR3 is TGTGTCAGCAGCCCTAGCGGGGGGCCGTTAGGCAATGAGCAGTTCTTC.

This clonotype has a count of ten or more. This chain uses TRBV19 with TRBJ1-5; no definite D call. Trimming took 9 bases from V and 3 from J, leaving 15 bases between them. The length of the CDR3 is 14 residues. The germline CDR1 and CDR2 sequences are LNHDA and SQIVND (reference sequence). CDR3 region: CASLPWGINQPQHF. The CDR3, as DNA: TGTGCCAGCCTCCCCTGGGGTATCAATCAGCCCCAGCATTTT.

This clonotype was seen a handful of times. V gene TRBV28 combines with J gene TRBJ1-2; TRBD1 matches at 9 bases. The junction had 11 bases not matched to a gene; V was cut back by 6 bases and J by 6 bases. CDR1 is MDHEN, CDR2 SYDVKM, per germline. This CDR3 has 15 amino acids. CDR3 sequence: CASRRPGQGGHGYTF. CDR3 nucleotides: TGTGCCAGCAGACGACCGGGACAGGGAGGACATGGCTACACCTTC.

The gene calls are TRBV6-2 or TRBV6-3 and TRBJ2-3; TRBD1 matches 9 bases. V lost 7 bases and J lost 4; bases outside the gene matches: 12. This CDR3 has 16 amino acids. The V gene's germline CDR1 is MNHEY and CDR2 SVGEGT. The chain's CDR3 is CASNPDRGPGADTQYF. CDR3 coding DNA: TGTGCCAGCAATCCGGACAGGGGCCCGGGTGCAGATACGCAGTATTTT.

A few counts support this clonotype. The J gene is TRBJ1-6, the V gene TRBV9; D gene ambiguous. The CDR3 extends over 13 amino acids. Germline CDR1 is SGDLS and CDR2 is YYNGEE. The V and J ends lost 3 bases and 6 bases respectively, with 7 bases between them. The CDR3 DNA sequence: TGTGCCAGCAGCGCCCAACCTAATTCACCCCTCCACTTT. The encoded protein is CASSAQPNSPLHF. The complete variable domain, with remaining parts taken from reference TRBV9 and TRBJ1-6, reads DSGVTQTPKHLITATGQRVTLRCSPRSGDLSVYWYQQSLDQGLQFLIQYYNGEERAKGNILERFSAQQFPDLHSELNLSSLELGDSALYFCASSAQPNSPLHFGNGTRLTVT.

This clonotype was found a few times. The chain combines TRBV5-4 with TRBJ2-7, with 7 bases identical to TRBD1. The junction had 3 bases not matched to a gene; V was cut back by 0 bases and J by 0 bases. The CDR3 is 15 amino acids. In germline, CDR1 is SGHNT, CDR2 YYREEE (reference sequence). The DNA of the CDR3 is TGTGCCAGCAGCTTGGCGGGGACAGCCTCCTACGAGCAGTACTTC. As protein: CASSLAGTASYEQYF.

This sequence joins TRBV18 and TRBJ1-2; D perhaps matches TRBD1 (6 bases). The CDR3 runs 13 residues. The V gene's germline CDR1 is KGHSH and CDR2 LQKENI. V lost 0 bases to trimming and J lost 5 bases, with 7 bases between them. CDR3 in amino acids: CASSPPTGYGYTF. As DNA, the CDR3 is TGTGCCAGCTCACCACCAACAGGGTATGGCTACACCTTC.

The chain couples TRBV11-3 to TRBJ2-1; TRBD2 aligns across 8 bases. Germline loops: CDR1 SGHNT, CDR2 YENEEA. There are 12 residues in the CDR3. J lost 4 bases, V lost 8 bases, and 1 base had no gene match. The CDR3 spells CASVAGYNEQFF. In nucleotides, the CDR3 is TGTGCCAGCGTAGCGGGGTACAATGAGCAGTTCTTC. Using reference TRBV11-3 and TRBJ2-1 for the parts outside the CDR3, the full variable domain is EAGVVQSPRYKIIEKKQPVAFWCNPISGHNTLYWYLQNLGQGPELLIRYENEEAVDDSQLPKDRFSAERLKGVDSTLKIQPAELGDSAVYLCASVAGYNEQFFGPGTRLTVL.

This clonotype was seen repeatedly, ten times or more. This sequence joins TRBV6-2 or TRBV6-3 and TRBJ1-1; 8 nucleotides line up with TRBD1. The CDR3 spans 16 residues. With V trimmed by 1 base and J by 7 bases, 11 bases remained unmatched. From germline, CDR1 is MNHEY and CDR2 SVGEGT. The CDR3 coding sequence is TGTGCCAGCAGTTACTTAGCAGGGGGCCGGGATCTTGAAGCTTTCTTT. Residues: CASSYLAGGRDLEAFF.